The 9 T cell receptor beta chains below were found in one sample sequenced in a study of Ad26.COV2.S vaccination and SARS-CoV-2 variants. Produced via immunoSEQ multiplex PCR; TCRdb's table is partial and in-frame only. Of 200,000 to 300,000 clones in the sample, roughly 88% were seen once. Treatment given: over 15 received Ad26.COV2.S at low or high dose, single or two shots; a few received placebo; per-sample allocation not given. The investigators took samples on day 63 after the first vaccine or placebo injection. The specimen was peripheral blood, collected in a trial of Ad26.COV2.S vaccine versus placebo. The receptors shown here come from a person aged 18-65 years who received the Ad26.COV2.S COVID-19 vaccine or a placebo.

The rearrangement joins TRBV5-6 to TRBJ2-7; 9 bases align to TRBD1. Germline trimming cut 2 bases from V and 2 bases from J; bases unmatched to any gene: 8. CDR1 is SGHDT, CDR2 YYEEEE, per germline. The CDR3 contains 16 residues. CDR3 nucleotides: TGTGCCAGCAGCTTTGGGTACGGACAGGGGCCCTACGAGCAGTACTTC. It translates to CASSFGYGQGPYEQYF.

This sequence joins TRBV24-1 and TRBJ2-1, with 12 bases that match TRBD1. The germline V gene has CDR1 KGHDR and CDR2 SFDVKD. V lost 3 bases to trimming and J lost 2 bases; unmatched junction nucleotides: 25. CDR3 length: 24 amino acids. CDR3 sequence reads: CATSDPLETDRDRGPNSPYNEQFF. In DNA form, the CDR3 reads TGTGCCACCAGTGATCCCCTCGAAACTGACCGGGACAGGGGGCCCAATTCCCCCTACAATGAGCAGTTCTTC.

The table lists this clone with a count of one. The rearrangement links TRBV6-1 to TRBJ2-3, with no clear D. V was pared by 1 base and J by 8 bases, with 10 bases between. The CDR3 length is 13 residues. CDR1 is MNHNS and CDR2 is SASEGT in the germline V gene. CDR3 sequence: CASSEVTARTQYF. The CDR3 coding sequence is TGTGCCAGCAGTGAAGTAACTGCCCGTACGCAGTATTTT.

This chain links TRBV19 with TRBJ1-1; D perhaps matches TRBD1 (6 bases). CDR3 length: 12 residues. Trimming stripped 8 bases from V and 4 bases from J, with 11 bases between. Per germline, CDR1 LNHDA and CDR2 SQIVND (reference sequence). The CDR3 loop reads CASWSRGTEAFF. CDR3 nucleotide sequence: TGTGCCAGTTGGAGCAGGGGCACTGAAGCTTTCTTT.

The V call is TRBV7-2, the J call TRBJ2-7, with 12 bases matching TRBD2. The CDR3 is 17 residues long. Germline-derived CDR1 and CDR2 are SGHTA and FQGNSA. The J segment lost 0 bases and the V segment lost 5 bases, leaving 8 bases of the junction unmatched. CDR3 sequence (DNA): TGTGCCAGCAGCCCGAGACTAGCGGGAGAGATCTCCTACGAGCAGTACTTC. This sequence encodes CASSPRLAGEISYEQYF.

A word on this clone: The sample carries other DNA sequences with the same CDR3. This chain joins TRBV9 and TRBJ2-2, with D possibly matching TRBD1 (6 bases). Germline CDR1 SGDLS, CDR2 YYNGEE. Trimming removed 0 bases from V and 4 bases from J, with 7 bases in between. The CDR3 extends over 14 amino acids. CDR3 DNA sequence: TGTGCCAGCAGCGTAGGAGGGGGCACCGGGGAGCTGTTTTTT. This codes for CASSVGGGTGELFF.

The rearrangement links TRBV28 to TRBJ2-7; 9 bases map to TRBD1. J gave up 2 bases and V 5 bases, and 7 bases lay outside the gene matches. Germline-derived CDR1 and CDR2 are MDHEN and SYDVKM. This CDR3 has 15 amino acids. CDR3 bases: TGTGCCAGCAGTCCCGCCGGGACAGGGACCTACGAGCAGTACTTC. Protein sequence: CASSPAGTGTYEQYF.

The table lists this clone with a count of one. V and J are TRBV18 and TRBJ2-3; possibly TRBD2 for D (6 bases). With 4 bases removed from V and 3 bases from J, the gap between germline ends came to 8 bases. The germline V gene encodes CDR1 KGHSH and CDR2 LQKENI. CDR3 length equals 13 residues. CDR3 in amino acids: CASSHRETDTQYF. The DNA of the CDR3 is TGTGCCAGCTCACACCGGGAGACAGATACGCAGTATTTT.

J is TRBJ2-3 and V is TRBV11-2; maybe TRBD2 (5 bases). Germline V CDR1 and CDR2: SGHAT, FQNNGV. V was trimmed by 1 base and J by 3 bases, leaving 5 bases between them. This CDR3 contains 13 residues. CDR3 amino acids: CASSLGGTDTQYF. The CDR3 nucleotides are TGTGCCAGCAGCTTAGGAGGGACAGATACGCAGTATTTT.